This TCR beta chain was identified during a study of shared clonotypes between healthy human individuals. Details on this clone: Other DNA sequences within the sample encode an identical CDR3.

Into CD45RA+ naive and CD45RA-negative memory subsets, the CD4+ cells were split. Clones were read by immunoSEQ multiplex PCR, and TCRdb kept only the in-frame ones, dropping some. The sample has approximately 2.5 million clones, 80% to 95% seen once; the top ten hold about 0.34%. Trimming stripped 0 bases from V and 5 bases from J, with 5 bases between. CDR3 length equals 12 residues. Germline V gene sequence: CDR1 SGDLS, CDR2 YYNGEE. The sample taken for sequencing was naive CD4+ T cells from PBMCs. The sample's subset: CD45RA+ positively selected. The V gene is TRBV9, the J gene TRBJ1-2; D remains ambiguous. This receptor was identified in a man aged 18 to 29 in good health. Some clones in this sample may be carry-over from other donors' samples. CDR3 amino acids: CASSVDGYGYTF. In DNA form, the CDR3 reads TGTGCCAGCAGCGTAGACGGATATGGCTACACCTTC.